One sample yielded the 18 T cell receptor beta chains listed below, sequenced in a study of T cells in Graves' hyperthyroidism and ophthalmopathy. It was RNA transcripts that yielded the amplified TCR beta CDR3 regions. First-round RT-PCR with HTBI primers amplified the TCR CDR3 region. TCRdb ran MiXCR on the multiplex PCR reads and lists one entry per CDR3 protein. The profile covers hundreds of thousands of distinct CDR3 sequences, with less than 20% appearing a single time and approximately 8% taken by the ten largest. Source material: blood. The receptor source for this set is a woman between 18 and 29 years old with Graves' hyperthyroidism.

This clonotype was counted ten times or more. This chain uses TRBV5-6 with TRBJ1-5; possible D gene TRBD1, 6 bases. The CDR3 covers 16 residues. Germline loops: CDR1 SGHDT, CDR2 YYEEEE. Trimming stripped 2 bases from V and 0 bases from J, with 12 bases between. The CDR3 bases are TGTGCCAGCAGCTTCTGGGGGCTGGGTAGCAATCAGCCCCAGCATTTT. Encoded protein: CASSFWGLGSNQPQHF.

This clonotype occurred many times. The J gene is TRBJ2-7, the V gene TRBV6-1; the D is unclear. CDR1 is MNHNS, CDR2 SASEGT, per germline. Trimming stripped 8 bases from V and 3 bases from J, with 20 bases between. The CDR3 loop spans 15 amino acids. CDR3 DNA: TGTGCCAGCCGCCAGAATCCCGGGTCCTTCTACGAGCAGTACTTC. Its translation: CASRQNPGSFYEQYF.

At least ten counts were recorded for this clonotype. The chain uses TRBV9 and TRBJ2-5; 14 nucleotides align to TRBD2. From germline, CDR1 is SGDLS and CDR2 YYNGEE. The CDR3 extends over 16 amino acids. Trimming took 4 bases from V and 5 from J; bases not matched to a gene: 7. The CDR3 spells CASSSRLAGGRETQYF. For the CDR3, the DNA is TGTGCCAGCAGCTCCCGACTAGCGGGAGGGCGGGAGACCCAGTACTTC.

This clonotype was detected many times. The DNA for the CDR3 is TGCAGTGCTCCCCTCTCCCCAAGTGTGAGCTACAATGAGCAGTTCTTC. As protein: CSAPLSPSVSYNEQFF. The chain recombines TRBV20-1 with TRBJ2-1; D ambiguous. Deletions cut 5 bases from V and 3 bases from J, with 20 bases between. This CDR3 region has 16 residues. Germline V gene data show CDR1 as DFQATT and CDR2 as SNEGSKA (reference sequence).

The chain employs TRBV11-2 and TRBJ1-2, with 8 bases lining up with TRBD1. Per the germline V gene, CDR1 is SGHAT and CDR2 is FQNNGV. The V segment lost 5 bases and the J segment 4 bases; nucleotides outside the gene matches: 3. The CDR3 consists of 13 residues. CDR3 residues: CASSTTGGYGYTF. For the CDR3, the DNA is TGTGCCAGCAGCACCACAGGGGGCTATGGCTACACCTTC.

V is TRBV28 and J is TRBJ1-1; D unclear. This CDR3 is built from 15 residues. V was pared by 6 bases and J by 4 bases, with 18 bases between. Germline assignment: CDR1 MDHEN and CDR2 SYDVKM. The CDR3 DNA reads TGTGCCAGCAGGGTGGCGGCGGCCGCGGGCACTGAAGCTTTCTTT. Amino acid sequence: CASRVAAAAGTEAFF. The variable domain in full, completed from reference TRBV28 and TRBJ1-1, reads DVKVTQSSRYLVKRTGEKVFLECVQDMDHENMFWYRQDPGLGLRLIYFSYDVKMKEKGDIPEGYSVSREKKERFSLILESASTNQTSMYLCASRVAAAAGTEAFFGQGTRLTVV.

This clonotype was seen at least ten times. The rearrangement links TRBV20-1 to TRBJ2-3; 7 nucleotides line up with TRBD1. Germline V lookup: CDR1 DFQATT, CDR2 SNEGSKA (reference sequence). The V segment lost 6 bases and the J segment 6 bases; nucleotides outside the gene matches: 6. The CDR3 has 12 residues. This CDR3 is CSAHDRADTQYF. In nucleotides, the CDR3 is TGCAGTGCCCATGACAGGGCGGATACGCAGTATTTT.

J is TRBJ2-3 and V is TRBV9; D is perhaps TRBD2 (7 bases). This CDR3 has 18 residues. Trimming shortened V by 3 bases and J by 4 bases, and 24 bases separated the two germline ends. Germline CDR1 SGDLS, CDR2 YYNGEE. CDR3 in amino acids: CASSAPMGGGAPPDTQYF. For the CDR3, the DNA is TGTGCCAGCAGCGCCCCGATGGGGGGGGGGGCCCCCCCAGATACGCAGTATTTT. Together with reference TRBV9 and TRBJ2-3, the CDR3 gives the full variable domain: DSGVTQTPKHLITATGQRVTLRCSPRSGDLSVYWYQQSLDQGLQFLIQYYNGEERAKGNILERFSAQQFPDLHSELNLSSLELGDSALYFCASSAPMGGGAPPDTQYFGPGTRLTVL.

The V gene is TRBV5-4, the J gene TRBJ1-6; no definite D call. Germline CDR1 is SGHNT and CDR2 is YYREEE (reference sequence). This CDR3 is 16 amino acids long. V lost 4 bases, J lost 9 bases, and 20 bases lay in between. CDR3 sequence (DNA): TGTGCCAGCAGCCCTGGGTCATCCGGGGAGTTTTCACCCCTCCACTTT. Translated: CASSPGSSGEFSPLHF. Drawing the rest from reference TRBV5-4 and TRBJ1-6, the complete variable domain is ETGVTQSPTHLIKTRGQQVTLRCSSQSGHNTVSWYQQALGQGPQFIFQYYREEENGRGNFPPRFSGLQFPNYSSELNVNALELDDSALYLCASSPGSSGEFSPLHFGNGTRLTVT.

This clonotype appeared many times. V gene TRBV5-1 combines with J gene TRBJ2-1; D possibly corresponds to TRBD1 (6 bases). Trimming stripped 4 bases from V and 5 bases from J, with 13 bases between. CDR1 is SGHRS and CDR2 is YFSETQ in the germline V gene. This CDR3 has 14 residues. CDR3 nucleotide sequence: TGCGCCAGCAGCCTGGACGGACAGAACAATGAGCAGTTCTTC. Protein: CASSLDGQNNEQFF.

This clonotype was seen ten or more times. The V call is TRBV5-1, the J call TRBJ2-2; 8 nucleotides match TRBD2. The J segment lost 7 bases and the V segment lost 3 bases, leaving 8 bases of the junction unmatched. The CDR3 is 15 residues long. From germline, CDR1 is SGHRS and CDR2 YFSETQ. The CDR3 sequence is CASSSLGLVDGELFF. CDR3 nucleotide sequence: TGCGCCAGCAGCTCGTTGGGACTAGTAGACGGGGAGCTGTTTTTT.

The chain couples TRBV2 to TRBJ1-2; 8 bases map to TRBD1. CDR1 and CDR2 (germline): SNHLY, FYNNEI. This CDR3 spans 14 amino acids. J lost 8 bases, V lost 4 bases, and 9 bases had no gene match. The CDR3 sequence is CASSVGTGSYGYTF. CDR3 in DNA: TGTGCCAGCAGTGTCGGGACAGGCTCTTACGGCTACACCTTC. Based on the CDR3 plus reference TRBV2 and TRBJ1-2, the full variable domain is EPEVTQTPSHQVTQMGQEVILRCVPISNHLYFYWYRQILGQKVEFLVSFYNNEISEKSEIFDDQFSVERPDGSNFTLKIRSTKLEDSAMYFCASSVGTGSYGYTFGSGTRLTVV.

A few counts support this clonotype. The chain joins TRBV20-1 to TRBJ2-5, with D maybe TRBD2 (5 bases). The V and J ends lost 0 bases and 5 bases respectively, with 13 bases between them. The CDR3 sequence is 14 residues long. Germline-derived CDR1 and CDR2 are DFQATT and SNEGSKA (reference sequence). CDR3 DNA sequence: TGCAGTGCTAGAGATCTCTGGCCGGGGGAGACCCAGTACTTC. Protein: CSARDLWPGETQYF.

In its sample, this clonotype was seen many times. This chain links TRBV20-1 with TRBJ1-4; D uncertain. Germline V gene lookup returns CDR1 DFQATT and CDR2 SNEGSKA (reference sequence). Trimming removed 3 bases from V and 7 bases from J, with 12 bases in between. CDR3 size: 13 residues. The CDR3 loop is CSAREGITEKLFF. The CDR3 nucleotides read TGCAGTGCTAGGGAAGGAATCACTGAAAAACTGTTTTTT.

The sample holds many counts of this clonotype. The rearrangement links TRBV20-1 to TRBJ2-1, with 7 nucleotides matching TRBD2. CDR1 is DFQATT and CDR2 is SNEGSKA in the germline V gene (reference sequence). The CDR3 is 14 residues long. Unmatched junction bases numbered 6, after V lost 3 bases and J lost 4 bases. The CDR3 sequence: CSASASGFYNEQFF. In nucleotides, the CDR3 is TGCAGTGCTAGCGCTAGCGGTTTTTACAATGAGCAGTTCTTC.

This clonotype was observed many times. V gene TRBV20-1 combines with J gene TRBJ1-2, with D tentatively TRBD1 (6 bases). V was shortened by 3 bases and J by 4 bases, with 12 bases between the two germline ends. This CDR3 spans 13 amino acids. Germline CDR1 is DFQATT and CDR2 is SNEGSKA (reference sequence). The chain's CDR3 is CSAREQGTYGYTF. CDR3 nucleotides: TGCAGTGCTAGGGAGCAGGGGACCTATGGCTACACCTTC.

The chain is built from TRBV3-1 and TRBJ1-3, with D possibly TRBD1 on 6 matching bases. The V gene lost 0 bases and the J gene lost 3 bases, with 9 bases spanning the gap. Germline lookup yields CDR1 LGHDT and CDR2 YNNKEL (reference sequence). This CDR3 is built from 15 residues. This CDR3 is CASSQDGGLGNTIYF. The CDR3 DNA reads TGTGCCAGCAGCCAAGATGGGGGGCTTGGAAACACCATATATTTT.

V usage is TRBV27 and J usage is TRBJ1-2, with TRBD1 matching over 9 bases. Unmatched junction bases numbered 10, after V lost 4 bases and J lost 1 base. The length of the CDR3 is 17 residues. From germline, CDR1 is MNHEY and CDR2 SMNVEV (reference sequence). The CDR3 DNA reads TGTGCCAGCAGTTCCAATGGGTGGGACAGGGTTAACTATGGCTACACCTTC. As protein: CASSSNGWDRVNYGYTF.